The rows below give T cell receptor beta chains drawn from one sample of a study of OX40 agonist ivuxolimab in advanced cancers. Clones were read by immunoSEQ multiplex PCR, and TCRdb kept only the in-frame ones, dropping some. Of tens of thousands of clones listed, approximately 78% are singletons. The sample in question was CD4+ or CD8+ T cells sorted from blood, obtained in a trial of the OX40 agonist ivuxolimab. These receptors came from an adult with an advanced solid tumor such as melanoma, head and neck, liver or kidney cancer. Each CDR3 is given with its conserved first and last residue. D genes are given only for firm matches. Clone size is stated in some rows and not others, as once, few, many or a class when expanded.

size,D,J,V,DNA,CDR3
.,TRBD2,TRBJ2-5,TRBV2,TGTGCCAGCAGTAATTATGAGACTAGCGGGGGGTTAGAAGAGATCCAGTACTTC,CASSNYETSGGLEEIQYF
few,.,TRBJ2-5,TRBV5-5,TGTGCCAGCAGCTTGGAGAGCGGACGCCAAGAGACCCAGTACTTC,CASSLESGRQETQYF
.,.,TRBJ1-5,TRBV4-2,TGTGCCAGCAGCCAAGAGAGGGGGGCAGGTCAGCCCCAGCATTTT,CASSQERGAGQPQHF
once,TRBD2,TRBJ2-7,TRBV4-2,TGTGCCAGCAGCCAAGACGGGGGGGCTAACTACGAGCAGTACTTC,CASSQDGGANYEQYF
.,.,TRBJ2-7,TRBV19,TGTGCCAGTAGCATCCGCACAGGTTCCTCCTTTAACGAGCAGTACTTC,CASSIRTGSSFNEQYF
once,TRBD1,TRBJ2-3,TRBV6-5,TGTGCCAGCAGTTTCCGGACAGGGGCAGATACGCAGTATTTT,CASSFRTGADTQYF
medium-sized,.,TRBJ2-7,TRBV10-1,TGCGCCAGCAGTGCTACTCCCGGGTACGAGCAGTACTTC,CASSATPGYEQYF
once,TRBD2,TRBJ2-5,TRBV6-1,TGTGCCAGCAGTGAAGTCCGCGGGAGGGGTAGGGAGACCCAGTACTTC,CASSEVRGRGRETQYF
few,.,TRBJ1-1,TRBV5-4,TGTGCCAGCAGCTTGGGCCCGGGGAAGAACACTGAAGCTTTCTTT,CASSLGPGKNTEAFF
few,.,TRBJ2-5,TRBV12-1,TGTGCCAGCCCGGTTCTACCCGGGGTAGAGACCCAGTACTTC,CASPVLPGVETQYF
.,.,TRBJ2-5,TRBV7-9,TGTGCCAGCAGCCCACCGGGGATGAACCAAGAGACCCAGTACTTC,CASSPPGMNQETQYF
once,TRBD2,TRBJ2-1,TRBV9,TGTGCCAGCAGCGTAGGTCCGGCGGGGGGGCCCTACAATGAGCAGTTCTTC,CASSVGPAGGPYNEQFF
.,TRBD1,TRBJ1-2,TRBV2,TGTGCCAGCAGTGAATTACAGGGGGCGCAGGGCTACACCTTC,CASSELQGAQGYTF
.,.,TRBJ2-5,TRBV12-5,TGTGCTAGTGGTTTGCAGGGAAAGACCCAGTACTTC,CASGLQGKTQYF
.,.,TRBJ2-5,TRBV5-1,TGCGCCAGCAGCTTGACCGGGTTCCAAGAGACCCAGTACTTC,CASSLTGFQETQYF
.,TRBD2,TRBJ2-7,TRBV19,TGTGCCAGTAGTGGACTAGCAAACTACGAGCAGTACTTC,CASSGLANYEQYF
.,TRBD1,TRBJ1-3,TRBV10-2,TGCGCCAGCAGGGGGACAGGGGGAACTGGAAACACCATATATTTT,CASRGTGGTGNTIYF
.,TRBD1,TRBJ1-6,TRBV10-2,TGCGCCAGCAGTCAGCAGGGGGCCCGGAATTCACCCCTCCACTTT,CASSQQGARNSPLHF
.,.,TRBJ2-3,TRBV2,TGTGCCAGCAGTCCCGGGAGTAGGGGGGGGCCCACGGAGGATACGCAGTATTTT,CASSPGSRGGPTEDTQYF
.,.,TRBJ1-5,TRBV19,TGTGCCAGTAGTATCTATTTCTCGGGGGATCAGCCCCAGCATTTT,CASSIYFSGDQPQHF
.,TRBD1,TRBJ2-7,TRBV6-4,TGTGCCAGCAGGGGACAGGTCAGGGGAGAGCAGTACTTC,CASRGQVRGEQYF
.,.,TRBJ2-1,TRBV11-2,TGTGCCAGCAGCTTAGCTGGACTGCCCTACCTCCAGTTCTTC,CASSLAGLPYLQFF
once,.,TRBJ1-2,TRBV6-6,TGTGCCAGCAGACATCGACAGACCACCCACTATGGCTACACCTTC,CASRHRQTTHYGYTF
.,.,TRBJ1-3,TRBV11-2,TGTGCCAGCAGCCCACCGGGACTCTCTGGAAACACCATATATTTT,CASSPPGLSGNTIYF
.,.,TRBJ1-2,TRBV28,TGTGCCAGCGGCCGGGGCGGAATCTATGGCTACACCTTC,CASGRGGIYGYTF